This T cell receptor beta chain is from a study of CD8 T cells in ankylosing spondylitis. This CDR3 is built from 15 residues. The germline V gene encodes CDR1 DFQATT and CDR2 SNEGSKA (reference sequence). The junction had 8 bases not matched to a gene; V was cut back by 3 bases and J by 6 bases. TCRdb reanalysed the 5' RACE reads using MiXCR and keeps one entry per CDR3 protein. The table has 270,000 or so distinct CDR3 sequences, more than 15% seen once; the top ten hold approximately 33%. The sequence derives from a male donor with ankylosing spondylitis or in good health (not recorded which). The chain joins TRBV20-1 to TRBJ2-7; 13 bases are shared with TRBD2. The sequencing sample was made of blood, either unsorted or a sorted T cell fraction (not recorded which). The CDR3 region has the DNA TGCAGTGCTAGCGGACTAGCGGGAGATTCAGCCGAGCAGTACTTC. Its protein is CSASGLAGDSAEQYF.